Included here is one T cell receptor beta chain sequence, with context. The sample is drawn from a study of spatial heterogeneity in lung cancer. TCRdb used MiXCR to reprocess the 5' RACE reads, holding one entry per CDR3 protein. Of about 47,000 distinct CDR3 sequences in the sample, over 9.5% were seen once. Trimming took 1 base from V and 7 from J, leaving 14 bases between them. CDR3 length equals 13 residues. CDR1 is DFQATT and CDR2 is SNEGSKA in the germline V gene (reference sequence). This sample's time point: blood at routine non-recurrence follow-up after resection. Whole RNA came from tumor, nontumor lung or frozen PBMC and was sequenced without being sorted.

This specimen consisted of PBMCs, obtained at follow-up. This chain links TRBV20-1 with TRBJ2-7, with D unclear. This clonotype was sampled from a male donor with early-stage non-small cell lung cancer. Written as DNA, the CDR3 is TGCAGTGCTAGAGCGACCCAACGTACGGAGCAGTACTTC. Translating it yields CSARATQRTEQYF.